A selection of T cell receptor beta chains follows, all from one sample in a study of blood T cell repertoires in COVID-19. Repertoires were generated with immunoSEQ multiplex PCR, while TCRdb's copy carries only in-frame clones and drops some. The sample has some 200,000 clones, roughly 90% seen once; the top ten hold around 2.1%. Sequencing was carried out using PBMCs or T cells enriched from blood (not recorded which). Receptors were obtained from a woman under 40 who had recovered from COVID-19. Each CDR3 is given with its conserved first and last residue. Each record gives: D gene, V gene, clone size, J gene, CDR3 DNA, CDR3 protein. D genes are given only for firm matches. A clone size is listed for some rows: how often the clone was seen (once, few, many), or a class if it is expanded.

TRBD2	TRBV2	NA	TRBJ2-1	TGTGCCAGCAGGGCCGGGGGGGCCCTCTACAATGAGCAGTTCTTC	CASRAGGALYNEQFF
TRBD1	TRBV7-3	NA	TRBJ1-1	TGTGCCAGCAGCCAAGGACAGGGCACTGAAGCTTTCTTT	CASSQGQGTEAFF
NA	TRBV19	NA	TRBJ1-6	TGTGCCAGTAGTACATACAGCAATTCACCCCTCCACTTT	CASSTYSNSPLHF
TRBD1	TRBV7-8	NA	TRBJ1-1	TGTGCCAGCAGCTTTGGACAGGGGACGACTGAAGCTTTCTTT	CASSFGQGTTEAFF
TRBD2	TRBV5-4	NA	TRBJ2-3	TGTGCCAGCAGCCCCCGCGGGGGGGGCACAGATACGCAGTATTTT	CASSPRGGGTDTQYF
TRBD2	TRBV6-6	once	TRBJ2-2	TGTGCCAGCAGTTACCGCCCGGGAGGGTACACCGGGGAGCTGTTTTTT	CASSYRPGGYTGELFF
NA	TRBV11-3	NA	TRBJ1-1	TGTGCCAGCAGCACGAACCGGTTAACTGAAGCTTTCTTT	CASSTNRLTEAFF
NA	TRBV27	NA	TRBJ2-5	TGTGCCAGCAGTCCACTTGGTAGCGGAATCCAAGAGACCCAGTACTTC	CASSPLGSGIQETQYF
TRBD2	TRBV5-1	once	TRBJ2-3	TGCGCCAGCAGACTACCAGCGGGAAACGCAGATACGCAGTATTTT	CASRLPAGNADTQYF
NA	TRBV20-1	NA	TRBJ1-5	TGCAGTGCTAGTCAGACAGGTAAAAGAAATCAGCCCCAGCATTTT	CSASQTGKRNQPQHF
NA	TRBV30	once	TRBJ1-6	TGTGCCTGGAGTCGGTCAGGAAGCTCCTATAATTCACCCCTCCACTTT	CAWSRSGSSYNSPLHF
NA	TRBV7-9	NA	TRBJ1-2	TGTGCCAGCAGCTATAAATACAGAACTTCCTATGGCTACACCTTC	CASSYKYRTSYGYTF
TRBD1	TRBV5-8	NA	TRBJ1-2	TGTGCCAGCAGCCGTAGACAGGGGGGCCGCTATGGCTACACCTTC	CASSRRQGGRYGYTF
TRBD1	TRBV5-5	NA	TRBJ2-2	TGTGCCAGCAGACCCCTCAATGACAGGGGGCATGGCACCGGGGAGCTGTTTTTT	CASRPLNDRGHGTGELFF
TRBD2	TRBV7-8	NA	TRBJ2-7	TGTGCCAGCAGCTTAAGTCCGGGAGGGGGAGAGCAGTACTTC	CASSLSPGGGEQYF
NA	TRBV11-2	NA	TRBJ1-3	TGTGCCAGCAGCCATATATTTTTCGGGACACCGAGCTCTGGAAACACCATATATTTT	CASSHIFFGTPSSGNTIYF
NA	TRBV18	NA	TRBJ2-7	TGTGCCAGCTCACCCTTCCCGGGGGAGCAGTACTTC	CASSPFPGEQYF
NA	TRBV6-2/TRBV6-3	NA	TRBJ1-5	TGTGCCAGCAGTTTTCAGGGTCTCAGCAATCAGCCCCAGCATTTT	CASSFQGLSNQPQHF
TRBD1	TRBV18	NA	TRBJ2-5	TGTGCCAGCTCCCTCAGGACAGGGGGGCTTGAAGAGACCCAGTACTTC	CASSLRTGGLEETQYF
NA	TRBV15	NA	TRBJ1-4	TGTGCCACCAGCAGAGCCAGGGGAGATGAAAAACTGTTTTTT	CATSRARGDEKLFF
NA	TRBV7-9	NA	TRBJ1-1	TGTGCCAGCAGCTCCATAGGGGGGGTAGGTACTGAAGCTTTCTTT	CASSSIGGVGTEAFF
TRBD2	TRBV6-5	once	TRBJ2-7	TGTGCCAGCAGTTACTCTCCGCTAGCGGGGCCCTACGAGCAGTACTTC	CASSYSPLAGPYEQYF
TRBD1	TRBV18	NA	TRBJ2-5	TGTGCCAGCTCACCACTTACTAGGGACAGGGCGGCGACGAGCCAAGAGACCCAGTACTTC	CASSPLTRDRAATSQETQYF
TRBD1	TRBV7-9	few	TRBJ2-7	TGTGCCACCGCGACAGGGGCGGGCGAGCAGTACTTC	CATATGAGEQYF
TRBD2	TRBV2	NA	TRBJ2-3	TGTGCCAGCAGAAAGGGCGGGGGTCCGCAGTATTTT	CASRKGGGPQYF
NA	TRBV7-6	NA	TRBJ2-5	TGTGCCAGCAGCTCTTTCGGGACTGAGCAAGAGACCCAGTACTTC	CASSSFGTEQETQYF
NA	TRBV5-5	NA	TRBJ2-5	TGTGCCAGCAGCCCAGGACCACAACGGGATCTTGGGGAGACCCAGTACTTC	CASSPGPQRDLGETQYF
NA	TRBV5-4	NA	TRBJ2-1	TGTGCCAGCAGCTTGTTGCGGGAACGGAACAATGAGCAGTTCTTC	CASSLLRERNNEQFF
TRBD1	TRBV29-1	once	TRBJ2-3	TGCAGCGTTGAACGACAGGGGGCAAATACGCAGTATTTT	CSVERQGANTQYF
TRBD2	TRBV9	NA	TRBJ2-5	TGTGCCAGCAGCCCCAACCCTAGCGGGGGTGAAGAGACCCAGTACTTC	CASSPNPSGGEETQYF
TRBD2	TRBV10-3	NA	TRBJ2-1	TGTGCCATCAGTGAAGCGGGATCTTACAATGAGCAGTTCTTC	CAISEAGSYNEQFF
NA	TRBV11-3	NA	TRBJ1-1	TGTGCCAGCAGCCCCCCTCGGGGGATCTACACTGAAGCTTTCTTT	CASSPPRGIYTEAFF
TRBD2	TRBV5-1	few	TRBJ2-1	TGCGCCAGCAGCTTGGAAGCGGGGGGTTACAATGAGCAGTTCTTC	CASSLEAGGYNEQFF
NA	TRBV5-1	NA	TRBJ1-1	TGCGCCAGCAGCTGGCTTTTTGCTCAGCGGGAAGCTTTCTTT	CASSWLFAQREAFF
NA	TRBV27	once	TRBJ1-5	TGTGCCAGCAGTCGCAGGGAGGGGCAGCCCCAGCATTTT	CASSRREGQPQHF
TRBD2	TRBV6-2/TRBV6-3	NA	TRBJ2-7	TGTGCCAGCAGTATCAGCGGGAGATTTGATATTTCCTACGAGCAGTACTTC	CASSISGRFDISYEQYF
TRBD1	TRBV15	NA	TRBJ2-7	TGTGCCACCAGCAGACGACAGGGGGCGGACGAGCAGTACTTC	CATSRRQGADEQYF
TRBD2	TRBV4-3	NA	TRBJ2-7	TGCGCCAGCAGCCCCGGGACTAGCGGGAGGGACTCCTACGAGCAGTACTTC	CASSPGTSGRDSYEQYF
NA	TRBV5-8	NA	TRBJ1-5	TGTGCCAGCAGCTTTCAGGGGTTCAATCAGCCCCAGCATTTT	CASSFQGFNQPQHF
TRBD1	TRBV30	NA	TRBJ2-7	TGTGCCTGGAGTTCTGTAAAACCAGGACAGGGGCCTCCCTACGAGCAGTACTTC	CAWSSVKPGQGPPYEQYF
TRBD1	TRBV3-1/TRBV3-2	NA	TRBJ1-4	TGTGCCAGCAGCCAAGTACGCAGGGGGCGGGCTAATGAAAAACTGTTTTTT	CASSQVRRGRANEKLFF
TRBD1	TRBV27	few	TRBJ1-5	TGTGCCAGCAGTCCTTTCTTTGGGACAGTCTCTCATAGCAATCAGCCCCAGCATTTT	CASSPFFGTVSHSNQPQHF
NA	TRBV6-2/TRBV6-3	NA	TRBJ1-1	TGTGCCAGCAGTACCGCTAACAGGGCTGAAGCTTTCTTT	CASSTANRAEAFF
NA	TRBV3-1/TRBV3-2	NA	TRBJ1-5	TGTGCCAGCAGCCAAACAGGGTCAGGGCAGCCCCAGCATTTT	CASSQTGSGQPQHF
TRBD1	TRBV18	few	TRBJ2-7	TGTGCCAGCTCACCACTCCCGCTGAGAGCAGGGGGCACCTACGAGCAGTACTTC	CASSPLPLRAGGTYEQYF
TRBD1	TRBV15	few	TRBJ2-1	TGTGCCACCAGCAGTCTCCGGGACAGCTCCTACAATGAGCAGTTCTTC	CATSSLRDSSYNEQFF
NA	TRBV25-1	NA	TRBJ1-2	TGTGCCAGCAGTGAATTGGAGTCCTCCTATGGCTACACCTTC	CASSELESSYGYTF
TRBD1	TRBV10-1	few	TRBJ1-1	TGCGCCAGCAGTGAAGGGGGACAGCCCATGAACACTGAAGCTTTCTTT	CASSEGGQPMNTEAFF
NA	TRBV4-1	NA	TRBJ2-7	TGCGCCAGCAGCCAAGTTATTCAAGGAGGTTCCGAGCAGTACTTC	CASSQVIQGGSEQYF
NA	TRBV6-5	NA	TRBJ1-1	TGTGCCAGCAGTTACGGCGACACGAACACTGAAGCTTTCTTT	CASSYGDTNTEAFF
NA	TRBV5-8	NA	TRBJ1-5	TGTGCCAGCACCTTGAGAACAGGCTATAGCAATCAGCCCCAGCATTTT	CASTLRTGYSNQPQHF
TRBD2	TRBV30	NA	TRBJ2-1	TGTGCCTGGAAGCGGGGGTCCTACAATGAGCAGTTCTTC	CAWKRGSYNEQFF
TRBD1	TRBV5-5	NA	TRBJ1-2	TGTGCCAGCAGCTTGGCCTCGGGACAGCACTATGGCTACACCTTC	CASSLASGQHYGYTF
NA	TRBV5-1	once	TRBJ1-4	TGCGCCAGCAGCCCAGACTTGGAAAAACTGTTTTTT	CASSPDLEKLFF
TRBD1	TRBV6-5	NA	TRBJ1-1	TGTGCCAGCAGTTCCACTGGACAGGGAAGCACTGAAGCTTTCTTT	CASSSTGQGSTEAFF
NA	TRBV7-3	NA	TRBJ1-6	TGTGCCAGCAGCTTTAGCGGTAATAATTCACCCCTCCACTTT	CASSFSGNNSPLHF
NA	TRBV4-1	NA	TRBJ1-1	TGCGCCAGCAGCCAAGATGTGGACTCTGAAGCTTTCTTT	CASSQDVDSEAFF